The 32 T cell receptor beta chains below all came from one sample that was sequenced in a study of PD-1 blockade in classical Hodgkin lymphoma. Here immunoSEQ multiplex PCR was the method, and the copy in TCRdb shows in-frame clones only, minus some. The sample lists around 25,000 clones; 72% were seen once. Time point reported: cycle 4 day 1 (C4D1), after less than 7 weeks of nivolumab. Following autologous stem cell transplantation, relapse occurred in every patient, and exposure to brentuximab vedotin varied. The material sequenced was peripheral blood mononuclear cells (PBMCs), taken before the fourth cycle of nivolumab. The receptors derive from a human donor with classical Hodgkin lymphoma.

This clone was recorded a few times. In nucleotides, the CDR3 is TGCGCCAGCAGTGAGTTGATAGACCAAGAGACCCAGTACTTC. It translates to CASSELIDQETQYF. This chain connects TRBV10-1 to TRBJ2-5; D gene ambiguous. Trimming took off 1 base at V and 0 bases at J, with 6 bases between the two ends. This CDR3 spans 14 amino acids. Germline V gene sequence: CDR1 WNHNN, CDR2 SYGVQD (reference sequence).

CDR3 coding DNA: TGTGCCAGCAGTTTGTCGATAGCGGGGGGGCCCTACAATGAGCAGTTCTTC. Encoded protein: CASSLSIAGGPYNEQFF. This sequence joins TRBV28 and TRBJ2-1; 11 positions agree with TRBD2. The V and J ends lost 3 bases and 2 bases, in that order; junction bases with no gene match: 6. Looked up from germline, CDR1 is MDHEN and CDR2 is SYDVKM. The CDR3 is 17 amino acids.

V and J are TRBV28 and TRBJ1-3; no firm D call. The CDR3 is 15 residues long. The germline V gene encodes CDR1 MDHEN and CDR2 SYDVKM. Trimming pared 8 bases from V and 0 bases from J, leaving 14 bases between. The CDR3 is CASFPSKFSGNTIYF. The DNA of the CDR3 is TGTGCCAGCTTTCCGAGTAAATTCTCTGGAAACACCATATATTTT.

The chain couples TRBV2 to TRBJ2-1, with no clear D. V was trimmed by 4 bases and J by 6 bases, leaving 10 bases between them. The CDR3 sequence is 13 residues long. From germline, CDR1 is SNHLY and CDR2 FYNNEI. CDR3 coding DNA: TGTGCCAGCAGTGTCCGGACGGTCAATGAGCAGTTCTTC. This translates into CASSVRTVNEQFF. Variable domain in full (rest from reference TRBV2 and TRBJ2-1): EPEVTQTPSHQVTQMGQEVILRCVPISNHLYFYWYRQILGQKVEFLVSFYNNEISEKSEIFDDQFSVERPDGSNFTLKIRSTKLEDSAMYFCASSVRTVNEQFFGPGTRLTVL.

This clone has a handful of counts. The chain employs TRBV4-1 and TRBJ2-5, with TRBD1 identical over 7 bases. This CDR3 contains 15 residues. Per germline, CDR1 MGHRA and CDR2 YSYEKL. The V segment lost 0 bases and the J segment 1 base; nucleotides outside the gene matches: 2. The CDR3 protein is CASSQDDRAQETQYF. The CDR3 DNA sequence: TGCGCCAGCAGCCAAGATGACAGGGCCCAAGAGACCCAGTACTTC.

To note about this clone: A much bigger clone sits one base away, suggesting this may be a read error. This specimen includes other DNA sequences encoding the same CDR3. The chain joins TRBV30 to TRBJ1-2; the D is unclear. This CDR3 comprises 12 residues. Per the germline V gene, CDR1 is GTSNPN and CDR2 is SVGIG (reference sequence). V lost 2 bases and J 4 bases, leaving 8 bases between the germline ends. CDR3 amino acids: CAWSPPAYGYTF. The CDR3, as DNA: TGTGCCTGGAGTCCCCCTGCCTATGGCTACACCTTC. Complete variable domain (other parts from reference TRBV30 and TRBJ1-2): SQTIHQWPATLVQPVGSPLSLECTVEGTSNPNLYWYRQAAGRGLQLLFYSVGIGQISSEVPQNLSASRPQDRQFILSSKKLLLSDSGFYLCAWSPPAYGYTFGSGTRLTVV.

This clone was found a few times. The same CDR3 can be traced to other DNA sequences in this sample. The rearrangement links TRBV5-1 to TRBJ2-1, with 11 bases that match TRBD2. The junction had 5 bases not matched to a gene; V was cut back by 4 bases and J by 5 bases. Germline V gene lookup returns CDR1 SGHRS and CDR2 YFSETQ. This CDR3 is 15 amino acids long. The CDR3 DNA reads TGCGCCAGCAGCCTAGGGACTAGCGGAAACAATGAGCAGTTCTTC. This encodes CASSLGTSGNNEQFF.

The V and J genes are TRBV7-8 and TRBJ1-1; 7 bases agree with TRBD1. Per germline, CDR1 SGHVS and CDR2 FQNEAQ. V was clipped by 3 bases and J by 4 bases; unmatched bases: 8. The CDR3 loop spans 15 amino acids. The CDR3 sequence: CASSFATGVATEAFF. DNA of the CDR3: TGTGCCAGCAGCTTCGCAACAGGGGTCGCCACTGAAGCTTTCTTT.

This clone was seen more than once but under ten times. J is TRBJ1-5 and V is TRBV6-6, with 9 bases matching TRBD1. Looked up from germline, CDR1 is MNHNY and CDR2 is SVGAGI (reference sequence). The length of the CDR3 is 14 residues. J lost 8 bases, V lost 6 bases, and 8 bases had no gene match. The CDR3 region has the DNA TGTGCCAGCAGCAGCGGGACAGGGTTTGAGCCCCAGCATTTT. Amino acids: CASSSGTGFEPQHF.

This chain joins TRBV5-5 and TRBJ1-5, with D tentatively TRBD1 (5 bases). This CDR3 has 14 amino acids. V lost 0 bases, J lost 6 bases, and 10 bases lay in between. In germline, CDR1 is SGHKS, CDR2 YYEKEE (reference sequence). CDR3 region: CASSLGPGPQPQHF. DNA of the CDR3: TGTGCCAGCAGCTTGGGCCCGGGGCCTCAGCCCCAGCATTTT.

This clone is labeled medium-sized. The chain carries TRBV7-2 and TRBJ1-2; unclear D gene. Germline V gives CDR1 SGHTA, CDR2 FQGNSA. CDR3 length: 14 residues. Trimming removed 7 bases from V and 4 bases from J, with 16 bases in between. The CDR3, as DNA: TGTGCCAGCAACTTGCTAGGCAGCCCCTATGGCTACACCTTC. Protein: CASNLLGSPYGYTF.

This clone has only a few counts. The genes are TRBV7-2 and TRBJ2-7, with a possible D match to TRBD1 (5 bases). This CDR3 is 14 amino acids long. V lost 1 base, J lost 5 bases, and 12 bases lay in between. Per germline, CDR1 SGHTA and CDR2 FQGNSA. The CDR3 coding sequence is TGTGCCAGCAGCTTAGGGGGCAGGGCTAACGAGCAGTACTTC. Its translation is CASSLGGRANEQYF.

The CDR3 sequence is CASSLLDRDTGELFF. The CDR3 nucleotides are TGTGCCAGCAGCTTACTCGACAGGGACACCGGGGAGCTGTTTTTT. The genes are TRBV11-2 and TRBJ2-2; 7 positions agree with TRBD1. V lost 2 bases and J lost 3; bases outside the gene matches: 3. The CDR3 has 15 residues. Germline CDR1 SGHAT, CDR2 FQNNGV.

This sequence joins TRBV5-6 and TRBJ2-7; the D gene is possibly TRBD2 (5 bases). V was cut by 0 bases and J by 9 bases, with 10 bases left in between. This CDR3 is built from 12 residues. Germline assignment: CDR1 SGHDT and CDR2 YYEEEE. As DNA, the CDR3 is TGTGCCAGCAGCTTGGGAGGGCGCTGGCAGTACTTC. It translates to CASSLGGRWQYF.

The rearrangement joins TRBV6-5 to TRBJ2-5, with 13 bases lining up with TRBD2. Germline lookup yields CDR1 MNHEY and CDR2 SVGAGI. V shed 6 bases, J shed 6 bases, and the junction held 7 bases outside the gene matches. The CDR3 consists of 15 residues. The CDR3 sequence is CASRRTSGGRKTQYF. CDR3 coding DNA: TGTGCCAGCAGACGGACTAGCGGGGGACGGAAGACCCAGTACTTC.

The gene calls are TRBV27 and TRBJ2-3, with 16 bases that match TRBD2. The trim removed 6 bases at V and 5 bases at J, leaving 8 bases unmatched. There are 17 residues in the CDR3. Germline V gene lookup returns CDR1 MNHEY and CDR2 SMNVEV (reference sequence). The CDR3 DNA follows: TGTGCCAGCAGCTCCGGGACTAGCGGGGGGGCTGGAGATACGCAGTATTTT. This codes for CASSSGTSGGAGDTQYF.

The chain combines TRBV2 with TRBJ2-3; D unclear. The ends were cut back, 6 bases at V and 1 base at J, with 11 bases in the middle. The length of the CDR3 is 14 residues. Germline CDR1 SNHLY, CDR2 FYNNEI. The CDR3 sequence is CASSTRWGTDTQYF. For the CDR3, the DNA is TGTGCCAGCAGCACCCGGTGGGGCACAGATACGCAGTATTTT.

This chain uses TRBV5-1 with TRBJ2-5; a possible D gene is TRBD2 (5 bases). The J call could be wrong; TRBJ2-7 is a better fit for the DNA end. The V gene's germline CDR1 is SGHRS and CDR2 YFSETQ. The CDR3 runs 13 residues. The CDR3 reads CASRIGVDYEQYF. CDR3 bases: TGCGCCAGCAGGATCGGGGTGGACTACGAGCAGTACTTC.

The CDR3 nucleotides read TGCGCCAGCAGCTCCCGGGGAGCAAGCGGAAACACCATATATTTT. This sequence encodes CASSSRGASGNTIYF. This chain links TRBV5-1 with TRBJ1-3, with D unresolved. The CDR3 length is 15 residues. The V gene's germline CDR1 is SGHRS and CDR2 YFSETQ. The V gene lost 3 bases and the J gene lost 4 bases, with 14 bases spanning the gap.

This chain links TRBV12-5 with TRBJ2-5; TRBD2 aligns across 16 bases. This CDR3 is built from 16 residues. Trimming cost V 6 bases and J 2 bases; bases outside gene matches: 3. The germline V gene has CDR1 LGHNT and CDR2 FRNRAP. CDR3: CASGEGLAGGQETQYF. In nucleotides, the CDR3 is TGTGCTAGTGGGGAGGGACTAGCGGGGGGGCAAGAGACCCAGTACTTC.

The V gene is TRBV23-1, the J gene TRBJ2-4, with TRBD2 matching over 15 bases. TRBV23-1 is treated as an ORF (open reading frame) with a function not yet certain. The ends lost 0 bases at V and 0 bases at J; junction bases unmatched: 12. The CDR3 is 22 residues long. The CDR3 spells CASSQSSRTSGRVPLAKNIQYF. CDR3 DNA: TGCGCCAGCAGTCAATCGTCCAGGACTAGCGGGAGGGTACCCTTAGCCAAAAACATTCAGTACTTC.

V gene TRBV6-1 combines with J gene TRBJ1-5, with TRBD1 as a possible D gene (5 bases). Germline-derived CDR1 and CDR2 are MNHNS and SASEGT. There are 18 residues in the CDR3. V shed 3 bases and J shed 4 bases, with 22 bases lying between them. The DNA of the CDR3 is TGTGCCAGCAGTGATTCCGGGACCCTCGTTGGGGGAAATCAGCCCCAGCATTTT. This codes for CASSDSGTLVGGNQPQHF.

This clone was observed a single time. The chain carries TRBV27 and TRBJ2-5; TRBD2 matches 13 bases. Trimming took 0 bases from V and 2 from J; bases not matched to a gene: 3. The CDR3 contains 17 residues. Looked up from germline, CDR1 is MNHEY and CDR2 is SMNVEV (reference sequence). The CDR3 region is CASSLSPGLAGQETQYF. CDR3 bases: TGTGCCAGCAGTTTATCCCCGGGACTAGCGGGGCAAGAGACCCAGTACTTC.

This chain's CDR3 is CAWSVKGSGNTIYF. The CDR3 DNA follows: TGTGCCTGGAGTGTAAAGGGCTCTGGAAACACCATATATTTT. The chain carries TRBV30 and TRBJ1-3, with no clear D. V shed 0 bases and J shed 0 bases, with 6 bases lying between them. The CDR3 contains 14 residues. Germline V gene sequence: CDR1 GTSNPN, CDR2 SVGIG (reference sequence). Supplemented by reference TRBV30 and TRBJ1-3, the full variable domain reads SQTIHQWPATLVQPVGSPLSLECTVEGTSNPNLYWYRQAAGRGLQLLFYSVGIGQISSEVPQNLSASRPQDRQFILSSKKLLLSDSGFYLCAWSVKGSGNTIYFGEGSWLTVV.

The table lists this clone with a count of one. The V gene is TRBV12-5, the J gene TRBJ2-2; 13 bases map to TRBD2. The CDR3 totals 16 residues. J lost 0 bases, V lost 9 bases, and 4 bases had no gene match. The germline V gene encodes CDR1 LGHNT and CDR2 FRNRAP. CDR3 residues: CARAGTSGTNTGELFF. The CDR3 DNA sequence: TGTGCTAGAGCCGGGACTAGCGGGACGAACACCGGGGAGCTGTTTTTT.

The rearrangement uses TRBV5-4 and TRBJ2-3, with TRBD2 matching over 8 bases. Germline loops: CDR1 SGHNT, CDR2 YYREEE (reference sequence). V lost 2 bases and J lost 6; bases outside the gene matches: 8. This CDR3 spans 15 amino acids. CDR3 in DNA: TGTGCCAGCAGCTTTTCCCCGACTAGCGAGGATACGCAGTATTTT. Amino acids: CASSFSPTSEDTQYF.

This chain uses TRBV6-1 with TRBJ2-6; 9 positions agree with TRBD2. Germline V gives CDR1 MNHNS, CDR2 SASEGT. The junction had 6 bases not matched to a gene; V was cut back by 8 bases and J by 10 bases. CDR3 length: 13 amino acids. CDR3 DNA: TGTGCCAGCTGGCGCGCGGGGGGGAACGTCCTGACTTTC. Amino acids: CASWRAGGNVLTF.

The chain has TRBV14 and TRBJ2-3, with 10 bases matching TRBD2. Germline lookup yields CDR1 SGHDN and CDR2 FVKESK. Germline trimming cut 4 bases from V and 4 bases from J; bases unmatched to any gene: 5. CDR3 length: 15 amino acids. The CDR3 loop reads CASSPLAGASDTQYF. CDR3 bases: TGTGCCAGCAGCCCCCTAGCGGGGGCTTCAGATACGCAGTATTTT.

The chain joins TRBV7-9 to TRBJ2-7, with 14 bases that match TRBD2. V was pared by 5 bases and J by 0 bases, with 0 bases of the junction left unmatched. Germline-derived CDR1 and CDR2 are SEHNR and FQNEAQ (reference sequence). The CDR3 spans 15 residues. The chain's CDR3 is CASSGTSGSSYEQYF. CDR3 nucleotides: TGTGCCAGCAGCGGGACTAGCGGGAGCTCCTACGAGCAGTACTTC. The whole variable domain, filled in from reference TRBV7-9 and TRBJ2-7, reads DTGVSQNPRHKITKRGQNVTFRCDPISEHNRLYWYRQTLGQGPEFLTYFQNEAQLEKSRLLSDRFSAERPKGSFSTLEIQRTEQGDSAMYLCASSGTSGSSYEQYFGPGTRLTVT.

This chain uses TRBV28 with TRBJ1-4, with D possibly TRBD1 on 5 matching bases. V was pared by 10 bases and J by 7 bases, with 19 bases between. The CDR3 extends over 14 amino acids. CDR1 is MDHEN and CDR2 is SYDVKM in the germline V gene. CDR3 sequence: CAIQGPGRGEKLFF. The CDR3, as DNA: TGTGCCATTCAGGGTCCGGGCCGGGGTGAAAAACTGTTTTTT. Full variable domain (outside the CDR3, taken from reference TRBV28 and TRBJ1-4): DVKVTQSSRYLVKRTGEKVFLECVQDMDHENMFWYRQDPGLGLRLIYFSYDVKMKEKGDIPEGYSVSREKKERFSLILESASTNQTSMYLCAIQGPGRGEKLFFGSGTQLSVL.

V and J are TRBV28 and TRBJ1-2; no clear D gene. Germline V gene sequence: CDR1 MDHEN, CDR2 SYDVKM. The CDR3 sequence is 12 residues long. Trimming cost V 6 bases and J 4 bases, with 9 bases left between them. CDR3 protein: CASSRKFYGYTF. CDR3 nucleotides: TGTGCCAGCAGCAGGAAATTCTATGGCTACACCTTC.

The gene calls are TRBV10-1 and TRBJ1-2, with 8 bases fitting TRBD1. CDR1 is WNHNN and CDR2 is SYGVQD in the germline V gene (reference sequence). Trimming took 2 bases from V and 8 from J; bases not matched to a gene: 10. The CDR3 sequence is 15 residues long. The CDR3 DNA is TGCGCCAGCAGTGAGCTAGGGGACAGGTCCCAAGGCTACACCTTC. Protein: CASSELGDRSQGYTF.